The 14 T cell receptor beta chains given below trace back to one sample, sequenced in a study of somatic mutations in cytotoxic T cells in rheumatoid arthritis. TCRdb's table, derived via immunoSEQ multiplex PCR, lists solely in-frame clones and lacks some. The sample comprises 18,000 or so clones, over 70% of which are singletons, and approximately 5.3% rests with the top ten. Source material: CD8+ T cells sorted from blood. The receptor source for this set is a man in his sixties in good health.

The chain employs TRBV7-6 and TRBJ1-4; D remains ambiguous. The CDR3 consists of 15 residues. Deletions cut 0 bases from V and 7 bases from J, with 12 bases between. Germline V gene sequence: CDR1 SGHVS, CDR2 FNYEAQ. The CDR3 sequence: CASSLAAEESEKLFF. As DNA, the CDR3 is TGTGCCAGCAGCTTAGCGGCAGAGGAGAGTGAAAAACTGTTTTTT.

The chain is built from TRBV5-1 and TRBJ2-2; the match to TRBD2 covers 7 bases. CDR3 length: 15 residues. V shed 4 bases, J shed 2 bases, and the junction held 5 bases outside the gene matches. Germline-derived CDR1 and CDR2 are SGHRS and YFSETQ. The CDR3 bases are TGCGCCAGCAGCGCTCTAGCGGCCAACACCGGGGAGCTGTTTTTT. As protein: CASSALAANTGELFF. The entire variable domain, with the rest obtained from reference TRBV5-1 and TRBJ2-2, is as follows: KAGVTQTPRYLIKTRGQQVTLSCSPISGHRSVSWYQQTPGQGLQFLFEYFSETQRNKGNFPGRFSGRQFSNSRSEMNVSTLELGDSALYLCASSALAANTGELFFGEGSRLTVL.

The rearrangement uses TRBV6-5 and TRBJ2-1; weak D call: TRBD1 (6 bases). This CDR3 is 15 amino acids long. Trimming stripped 5 bases from V and 2 bases from J, with 13 bases between. The germline V gene has CDR1 MNHEY and CDR2 SVGAGI. The CDR3 region has the DNA TGTGCCAGCAGTACCCTGACAGGACCCTACAATGAGCAGTTCTTC. The encoded protein is CASSTLTGPYNEQFF.

This clone was counted between two and nine times. The chain combines TRBV29-1 with TRBJ2-2; no firm D call. V dropped 3 bases and J dropped 1 base, with 3 bases sitting between them. The CDR3 is made up of 12 amino acids. Germline values: CDR1 SQVTM, CDR2 ANQGSEA. The CDR3 spells CSVDKNTGELFF. Written as DNA, the CDR3 is TGCAGCGTTGACAAGAACACCGGGGAGCTGTTTTTT.

This rearrangement joins TRBV28 to TRBJ2-7; 10 bases map to TRBD1. With V trimmed by 3 bases and J by 2 bases, 4 bases remained unmatched. CDR1 and CDR2 (germline): MDHEN, SYDVKM. This CDR3 spans 15 amino acids. CDR3 sequence: CASSLTGQGTYEQYF. CDR3 sequence (DNA): TGTGCCAGCAGTTTGACGGGACAGGGGACCTACGAGCAGTACTTC.

The V and J genes are TRBV7-8 and TRBJ2-2, with 11 bases identical to TRBD2. V was pared by 3 bases and J by 4 bases, with 7 bases of the junction left unmatched. CDR1 is SGHVS, CDR2 FQNEAQ, per germline. The CDR3 extends over 17 amino acids. As DNA, the CDR3 is TGTGCCAGCAGCTTGAACCGACTAGCGGGGAGCACCGGGGAGCTGTTTTTT. This encodes CASSLNRLAGSTGELFF.

The CDR3 nucleotides are TGCGCCAGCAGCCAAGGACTAGCGGGCGCAGATACGCAGTATTTT. The encoded protein is CASSQGLAGADTQYF. The chain is built from TRBV4-3 and TRBJ2-3, with 10 positions matching TRBD2. The CDR3 covers 15 residues. CDR1 and CDR2 (germline): LGHNA, YSLEER. Trimming removed 1 base from V and 4 bases from J; junction bases left unmatched: 2.

J is TRBJ2-1 and V is TRBV21-1; whether TRBD2, the table's D call, matches the DNA was not checked. TRBV21-1 is a pseudogene segment. The CDR3 extends over 17 amino acids. CDR3 protein: CASSKSSSSGKYNEQFF. CDR3 in DNA: TGTGCCAGCAGCAAATCCTCCTCTAGCGGGAAATACAATGAGCAGTTCTTC.

The chain links TRBV4-3 to TRBJ2-7; 7 bases align to TRBD1. CDR3 length equals 15 residues. The junction had 6 bases not matched to a gene; V was cut back by 4 bases and J by 0 bases. CDR1 and CDR2 from the germline V gene are LGHNA and YSLEER. CDR3 amino acids: CASSLRQGHSYEQYF. The CDR3 DNA sequence: TGCGCCAGCAGCCTACGACAGGGCCACTCCTACGAGCAGTACTTC.

This clone was detected only a few times. The chain is built from TRBV13 and TRBJ2-5; 7 bases map to TRBD1. The CDR3 spans 15 residues. Trimming cost V 2 bases and J 3 bases; bases outside gene matches: 6. CDR1 is PRHDT and CDR2 is FYEKMQ in the germline V gene (reference sequence). CDR3 sequence (DNA): TGTGCCAGCAGCTTACCCAGACAGGGAAAAGAGACCCAGTACTTC. This codes for CASSLPRQGKETQYF. Based on the CDR3 plus reference TRBV13 and TRBJ2-5, the full variable domain is AAGVIQSPRHLIKEKRETATLKCYPIPRHDTVYWYQQGPGQDPQFLISFYEKMQSDKGSIPDRFSAQQFSDYHSELNMSSLELGDSALYFCASSLPRQGKETQYFGPGTRLLVL.

This clone was detected only a few times. The chain employs TRBV4-1 and TRBJ2-7; D unresolved. The CDR3 is 16 amino acids. V was shortened by 4 bases and J by 4 bases, with 20 bases between the two germline ends. Germline CDR1 MGHRA, CDR2 YSYEKL. The DNA of the CDR3 is TGCGCCAGCAGCCTGAAGGATGGTAGTAGCTCATACGAGCAGTACTTC. It yields the protein CASSLKDGSSSYEQYF.

This chain uses TRBV29-1 with TRBJ2-1, with D possibly matching TRBD2 (8 bases). Looked up from germline, CDR1 is SQVTM and CDR2 is ANQGSEA. The V end was cut by 6 bases, the J end by 4 bases, with 19 bases between. This CDR3 has 15 amino acids. The CDR3 DNA follows: TGCAGCGTCCGGGGGGGGGACAGTTCATACAATGAGCAGTTCTTC. It is translated as CSVRGGDSSYNEQFF.

This chain's CDR3 is CASSRTSWGYNEQFF. The CDR3 bases are TGTGCCAGCAGTCGGACTAGCTGGGGATACAATGAGCAGTTCTTC. The chain is built from TRBV6-5 and TRBJ2-1; TRBD2 matches 8 bases. This CDR3 is 15 amino acids long. J lost 4 bases, V lost 5 bases, and 7 bases had no gene match. The germline CDR1 and CDR2 sequences are MNHEY and SVGAGI.

This chain links TRBV2 with TRBJ1-3; TRBD1 is a possible D gene (5 bases). V gave up 4 bases and J gave up 2 bases, with 12 bases separating them. The CDR3 extends over 15 amino acids. Germline V gene data show CDR1 as SNHLY and CDR2 as FYNNEI. The CDR3 region has the DNA TGTGCCAGCAGTGGGGGGGTAGGTGCTGGAAACACCATATATTTT. It specifies CASSGGVGAGNTIYF. Drawing the rest from reference TRBV2 and TRBJ1-3, the complete variable domain is EPEVTQTPSHQVTQMGQEVILRCVPISNHLYFYWYRQILGQKVEFLVSFYNNEISEKSEIFDDQFSVERPDGSNFTLKIRSTKLEDSAMYFCASSGGVGAGNTIYFGEGSWLTVV.